A single sample is the source of the 27 T cell receptor beta chains below, sequenced in a study of cytomegalovirus exposure and HLA in healthy donors. The PCR had 60 Vbeta and 13 Jbeta primers. Profiling relied on immunoSEQ multiplex PCR, and the TCRdb table lists in-frame clones only, not all of them. The sample shows around 150,000 clones, roughly 80% of them seen only once. The specimen was PBMCs. All receptors come from a woman aged 40 to 50 in good health and CMV-seropositive.

The CDR3 DNA sequence: TGTGCCAGCAGCCTCACGACAGGGACTACCGGGGAGCTGTTTTTT. Its translation is CASSLTTGTTGELFF. V gene TRBV13 combines with J gene TRBJ2-2; D may be TRBD1 (7 bases). Trimming shortened V by 5 bases and J by 5 bases, and 15 bases separated the two germline ends. CDR3 length equals 15 residues. Looked up from germline, CDR1 is PRHDT and CDR2 is FYEKMQ (reference sequence).

As DNA, the CDR3 is TGTGCCAGCAGCATGACTAGCGAGACCTACAATGAGCAGTTCTTC. It encodes CASSMTSETYNEQFF. The V and J genes are TRBV5-5 and TRBJ2-1; 8 nucleotides agree with TRBD2. Germline-derived CDR1 and CDR2 are SGHKS and YYEKEE (reference sequence). The V gene end was trimmed by 4 bases and the J gene end by 2 bases; junction bases not matched to a gene: 5. This CDR3 contains 15 residues.

The chain recombines TRBV19 with TRBJ2-5; D gene ambiguous. Germline CDR1 reads LNHDA; CDR2 reads SQIVND (reference sequence). Trimming left V 5 bases short and J 7 bases short, with 8 bases between. The CDR3 consists of 11 residues. The CDR3 DNA is TGTGCCAGTAGTCGGTCGGGGACCCAGTACTTC. Translating it yields CASSRSGTQYF. The variable domain in full, completed from reference TRBV19 and TRBJ2-5, reads DGGITQSPKYLFRKEGQNVTLSCEQNLNHDAMYWYRQDPGQGLRLIYYSQIVNDFQKGDIAEGYSVSREKKESFPLTVTSAQKNPTAFYLCASSRSGTQYFGPGTRLLVL.

This clone was observed a single time. This chain connects TRBV7-6 to TRBJ1-5; no clear D. The CDR3 runs 12 residues. V was shortened by 8 bases and J by 4 bases, with 9 bases between the two germline ends. From germline, CDR1 is SGHVS and CDR2 FNYEAQ. The CDR3 DNA reads as TGTGCCAGCGGGCCGCTAAATCAGCCCCAGCATTTT. Encoded protein: CASGPLNQPQHF.

This clone was seen a few times. The identical CDR3 is also encoded by other nucleotide sequences in the sample. The chain couples TRBV29-1 to TRBJ2-2, with unresolved D. Trimming took 3 bases from V and 2 from J, leaving 7 bases between them. There are 13 residues in the CDR3. CDR1 is SQVTM and CDR2 is ANQGSEA in the germline V gene. The CDR3 coding sequence is TGCAGCGTTGACAGAGGTAACACCGGGGAGCTGTTTTTT. It translates to CSVDRGNTGELFF.

The genes are TRBV28 and TRBJ2-7; a possible D gene is TRBD1 (6 bases). V dropped 2 bases and J dropped 2 bases, with 19 bases sitting between them. Germline V gene data show CDR1 as MDHEN and CDR2 as SYDVKM. The CDR3 covers 17 residues. The CDR3 reads CASSLGKGRGRPYEQYF. CDR3 in DNA: TGTGCCAGCAGTTTAGGGAAGGGCAGGGGACGCCCCTACGAGCAGTACTTC.

CDR3 amino acids: CASSVDPGQFNSPLHF. The CDR3 DNA is TGTGCCAGCAGCGTAGATCCGGGACAGTTCAATTCACCCCTCCACTTT. This rearrangement joins TRBV9 to TRBJ1-6, with 7 bases lining up with TRBD1. Germline CDR1 reads SGDLS; CDR2 reads YYNGEE. The V gene end was trimmed by 0 bases and the J gene end by 7 bases; junction bases not matched to a gene: 7. There are 16 residues in the CDR3.

V and J are TRBV4-1 and TRBJ1-2; 11 nucleotides agree with TRBD1. The germline gives CDR1 MGHRA, CDR2 YSYEKL. V shed 0 bases, J shed 9 bases, and the junction held 6 bases outside the gene matches. The CDR3 has 15 amino acids. The CDR3: CASSQDRDRGISYTF. The CDR3 DNA is TGCGCCAGCAGCCAAGACCGGGACAGGGGGATTAGCTACACCTTC.

The V call is TRBV19, the J call TRBJ2-1, with 12 nucleotides matching TRBD2. The CDR3 contains 15 residues. V gave up 11 bases and J gave up 6 bases; unmatched junction bases: 11. Germline CDR1 is LNHDA and CDR2 is SQIVND (reference sequence). The CDR3 nucleotides are TGTGCCTCATCTAGGACTAGCGGGACAGTCAATGAGCAGTTCTTC. It encodes CASSRTSGTVNEQFF.

The rearrangement links TRBV9 to TRBJ2-2, with D hard to call. Germline loops: CDR1 SGDLS, CDR2 YYNGEE. The CDR3 has 14 amino acids. Trimming stripped 2 bases from V and 5 bases from J, with 10 bases between. The CDR3 sequence is CASSVTPPTGELFF. CDR3 bases: TGTGCCAGCAGCGTTACTCCTCCAACCGGGGAGCTGTTTTTT.

The chain has TRBV18 and TRBJ2-5, with D possibly matching TRBD1 (6 bases). With the DNA end fitting TRBJ2-7 better, the J assignment may be wrong. Germline values: CDR1 KGHSH, CDR2 LQKENI. This CDR3 spans 12 amino acids. This CDR3 reads CASSSRGYEQYF. DNA for the CDR3: TGTGCCAGCTCATCGAGGGGGTACGAGCAGTACTTC.

The chain employs TRBV13 and TRBJ2-1, with D possibly being TRBD2 (6 bases). The CDR3 spans 15 residues. V lost 7 bases to trimming and J lost 5 bases, with 18 bases between them. Germline loops: CDR1 PRHDT, CDR2 FYEKMQ (reference sequence). This CDR3 reads CASTPEGIADNEQFF. The DNA for the CDR3 is TGTGCCAGCACCCCAGAAGGGATAGCGGACAATGAGCAGTTCTTC.

A remark on this clone: This same CDR3 is encoded by further DNA sequences in the sample. V is TRBV10-1 and J is TRBJ1-1; D is uncertain. The germline V gene encodes CDR1 WNHNN and CDR2 SYGVQD (reference sequence). V lost 3 bases and J lost 1, with 6 bases in between. CDR3 size: 13 residues. This chain's CDR3 is CASSEQQNTEAFF. Here the CDR3 DNA reads TGCGCCAGCAGTGAACAGCAGAACACTGAAGCTTTCTTT.

The CDR3 is CATSRDQATNEKLFF. CDR3 in DNA: TGTGCCACCAGCAGAGATCAGGCAACTAATGAAAAACTGTTTTTT. The rearrangement uses TRBV15 and TRBJ1-4, with no clear D. This CDR3 spans 15 amino acids. V was trimmed by 0 bases and J by 0 bases, leaving 5 bases between them. Germline V gene data show CDR1 as LNHNV and CDR2 as YYDKDF (reference sequence).

In this sample, this clone turned up a few times. This sequence joins TRBV11-2 and TRBJ2-5, with TRBD1 matching over 8 bases. The germline V gene has CDR1 SGHAT and CDR2 FQNNGV. CDR3 length: 16 residues. Trimming took 1 base from V and 5 from J; bases not matched to a gene: 9. CDR3 amino acids: CASSLGFRGRQETQYF. CDR3 coding DNA: TGTGCCAGCAGCTTAGGGTTCAGGGGGCGGCAGGAGACCCAGTACTTC. The full variable domain, its missing parts supplied by reference TRBV11-2 and TRBJ2-5, is EAGVAQSPRYKIIEKRQSVAFWCNPISGHATLYWYQQILGQGPKLLIQFQNNGVVDDSQLPKDRFSAERLKGVDSTLKIQPAKLEDSAVYLCASSLGFRGRQETQYFGPGTRLLVL.

The chain employs TRBV2 and TRBJ1-1; 7 bases fit TRBD1. J lost 1 base, V lost 7 bases, and 6 bases had no gene match. The CDR3 consists of 14 residues. Germline CDR1 is SNHLY and CDR2 is FYNNEI. Here the CDR3 DNA reads TGTGCCAGCACATTAGACAGGGCGAACACTGAAGCTTTCTTT. This sequence encodes CASTLDRANTEAFF.

The V gene is TRBV6-1, the J gene TRBJ2-1, with TRBD2 identical over 10 bases. V was clipped by 8 bases and J by 2 bases; unmatched bases: 6. The germline V gene has CDR1 MNHNS and CDR2 SASEGT. This CDR3 spans 15 amino acids. The CDR3 is CASCLAGDPYNEQFF. In DNA form, the CDR3 reads TGTGCCAGCTGCCTAGCGGGGGACCCCTACAATGAGCAGTTCTTC.

J is TRBJ2-2 and V is TRBV5-1, with no clear D. The length of the CDR3 is 14 residues. CDR1 and CDR2 from the germline V gene are SGHRS and YFSETQ. Trimming pared 0 bases from V and 4 bases from J, leaving 7 bases between. The CDR3 DNA is TGCGCCAGCAGCTTGGCCGCGCTCACCGGGGAGCTGTTTTTT. It encodes CASSLAALTGELFF.

In this sample, this clone turned up a few times. The genes are TRBV18 and TRBJ1-3; D is unresolved. V lost 3 bases and J 3 bases, leaving 12 bases between the germline ends. This CDR3 contains 15 residues. Germline CDR1 reads KGHSH; CDR2 reads LQKENI. CDR3 amino acids: CASSPNPGGGNTIYF. The CDR3 nucleotides are TGTGCCAGCTCACCGAACCCAGGTGGTGGAAACACCATATATTTT.

This clone was seen once. This chain joins TRBV19 and TRBJ1-2; D may be TRBD1 (5 bases). The germline V gene has CDR1 LNHDA and CDR2 SQIVND (reference sequence). The CDR3 spans 13 residues. V was shortened by 7 bases and J by 0 bases, with 9 bases between the two germline ends. CDR3 nucleotide sequence: TGTGCCAGTAATGGAGGGGCTAACTATGGCTACACCTTC. It translates to CASNGGANYGYTF. The full variable domain, in which reference TRBV19 and TRBJ1-2 provide the parts outside the CDR3, is DGGITQSPKYLFRKEGQNVTLSCEQNLNHDAMYWYRQDPGQGLRLIYYSQIVNDFQKGDIAEGYSVSREKKESFPLTVTSAQKNPTAFYLCASNGGANYGYTFGSGTRLTVV.

The rearrangement uses TRBV4-3 and TRBJ2-3; 11 nucleotides line up with TRBD2. Trimming cost V 0 bases and J 0 bases; bases outside gene matches: 5. This CDR3 is built from 18 residues. Germline lookup yields CDR1 LGHNA and CDR2 YSLEER. The CDR3 sequence is CASSQEVAGGLSTDTQYF. CDR3 nucleotides: TGCGCCAGCAGCCAAGAAGTAGCGGGGGGGCTTAGCACAGATACGCAGTATTTT.

The rearrangement joins TRBV9 to TRBJ2-5, with TRBD1 as a possible D gene (6 bases). CDR1 is SGDLS and CDR2 is YYNGEE in the germline V gene. Trimming removed 0 bases from V and 5 bases from J, with 17 bases in between. The length of the CDR3 is 16 residues. In DNA, the CDR3 is TGTGCCAGCAGCGTAGCTATCAGGGGAGCGGATGAGACCCAGTACTTC. Its protein product is CASSVAIRGADETQYF.

This chain joins TRBV28 and TRBJ1-4; D uncertain. CDR1 and CDR2 from the germline V gene are MDHEN and SYDVKM. Trimming shortened V by 5 bases and J by 12 bases, and 10 bases separated the two germline ends. This CDR3 spans 11 amino acids. The CDR3 reads CASSPFQELFF. The CDR3 DNA follows: TGTGCCAGCAGTCCCTTTCAGGAACTGTTTTTT.

The rearrangement joins TRBV29-1 to TRBJ2-6; D perhaps matches TRBD2 (5 bases). Germline lookup yields CDR1 SQVTM and CDR2 ANQGSEA. This CDR3 is 15 amino acids long. The V gene lost 4 bases and the J gene lost 0 bases, with 10 bases spanning the gap. CDR3 DNA: TGCAGCGTTGTTAGGGCGGGCTCTGGGGCCAACGTCCTGACTTTC. This gives the protein CSVVRAGSGANVLTF.

The V call is TRBV7-2, the J call TRBJ2-5; TRBD1 agrees at 7 bases. Gene TRBJ2-7 matches the end of the DNA better, so the J call may be wrong. Germline-derived CDR1 and CDR2 are SGHTA and FQGNSA. This CDR3 region has 14 residues. The CDR3 DNA follows: TGTGCCAGCAGCTTCCCAGGGGGATGGTACGAGCAGTACTTC. It is translated as CASSFPGGWYEQYF.

This sequence joins TRBV29-1 and TRBJ1-1, with D uncertain. Trimming removed 2 bases from V and 4 bases from J, with 2 bases in between. The CDR3 has 10 residues. Germline CDR1 is SQVTM and CDR2 is ANQGSEA. The CDR3 region has the DNA TGCAGCGTTGAACTCACTGAAGCTTTCTTT. It specifies CSVELTEAFF.

The chain links TRBV5-1 to TRBJ2-1, with 7 bases that match TRBD2. Germline assignment: CDR1 SGHRS and CDR2 YFSETQ. Trimming at V came to 4 bases and at J to 11 bases, leaving 6 bases not matched to a gene. CDR3 length equals 12 residues. The CDR3 sequence: CASSPGGNQQFF. CDR3 DNA sequence: TGCGCCAGCAGCCCCGGGGGGAATCAGCAGTTCTTC.